These 10 T cell receptor beta chains came from one sample sequenced in a study of control samples from healthy donors and cancer patients. Clones were sequenced by immunoSEQ multiplex PCR, and TCRdb holds only the in-frame ones, with some missing. Of about 220,000 clones detected, 85% to 95% appear once; the ten largest clones hold roughly 1.6%. Material for sequencing was blood. The receptor set was obtained from a man aged 45 to 65 in good health.

The rearrangement joins TRBV6-5 to TRBJ1-1; TRBD1 matches at 7 bases. V gave up 5 bases and J gave up 5 bases; unmatched junction bases: 5. Germline-derived CDR1 and CDR2 are MNHEY and SVGAGI. The CDR3 extends over 13 amino acids. CDR3 in DNA: TGTGCCAGCAGTCGACAGGGTAGTACTGAAGCTTTCTTT. This translates into CASSRQGSTEAFF.

This chain connects TRBV6-4 to TRBJ2-1; perhaps TRBD2 as D (5 bases). The V gene lost 4 bases and the J gene lost 12 bases, with 16 bases spanning the gap. Germline values: CDR1 MRHNA, CDR2 SNTAGT. CDR3 length: 13 residues. In DNA, the CDR3 is TGTGCCAGCAGTGGAATAAGCACGGGGATGCAGTTCTTC. Translation: CASSGISTGMQFF.

The V gene is TRBV4-3, the J gene TRBJ1-2; 7 bases align to TRBD1. Germline CDR1 and CDR2: LGHNA and YSLEER. This CDR3 spans 15 amino acids. J gave up 5 bases and V 0 bases, and 6 bases lay outside the gene matches. Written as DNA, the CDR3 is TGCGCCAGCAGCCAAGACCTAGGACAGGCGTATGGCTACACCTTC. Translation gives CASSQDLGQAYGYTF.

This CDR3 is CASSFWGNTEAFF. CDR3 coding DNA: TGTGCCAGCAGTTTTTGGGGGAACACTGAAGCTTTCTTT. V and J are TRBV28 and TRBJ1-1; D is undetermined. Per the germline V gene, CDR1 is MDHEN and CDR2 is SYDVKM. The CDR3 is 13 residues long. Trimming took off 3 bases at V and 1 base at J, with 6 bases between the two ends.

The rearrangement links TRBV7-9 to TRBJ2-2; D may be TRBD1 (5 bases). Deletions cut 3 bases from V and 1 base from J, with 9 bases between. Looked up from germline, CDR1 is SEHNR and CDR2 is FQNEAQ (reference sequence). The CDR3 is made up of 15 amino acids. CDR3: CASSLGPVNTGELFF. The CDR3 DNA reads as TGTGCCAGCAGCTTGGGGCCAGTGAACACCGGGGAGCTGTTTTTT.

This clone was detected only once. This chain joins TRBV7-9 and TRBJ2-7; TRBD1 aligns across 7 bases. V shed 5 bases, J shed 5 bases, and the junction held 9 bases outside the gene matches. CDR3 length equals 14 residues. Germline V gives CDR1 SEHNR, CDR2 FQNEAQ (reference sequence). Written as DNA, the CDR3 is TGTGCCAGCAGCCCCGGACAGGTTATGGACGAGCAGTACGTC. It specifies CASSPGQVMDEQYV.

This chain connects TRBV11-3 to TRBJ2-1, with D perhaps matching TRBD1 (7 bases). Germline V lookup: CDR1 SGHNT, CDR2 YENEEA. Between the trimmed V and J ends, which lost 5 bases and 6 bases, there was a span of 14 bases. This CDR3 contains 14 residues. The CDR3 coding sequence is TGTGCCAGCAGCCCTCGACAGGGAGGCAATGAGCAGTTCTTC. Protein product: CASSPRQGGNEQFF.

This sequence joins TRBV6-5 and TRBJ1-3, with a weak D call TRBD1 (6 bases). This CDR3 is 15 amino acids long. Germline CDR1 is MNHEY and CDR2 is SVGAGI. Trimming left V 6 bases short and J 3 bases short, with 15 bases between. The CDR3, as DNA: TGTGCCAGCAGAAAACAGGGTCTTGGTGGAAACACCATATATTTT. Amino acids: CASRKQGLGGNTIYF.

V gene TRBV5-1 combines with J gene TRBJ2-7; 8 bases are a match to TRBD1. The CDR3 consists of 15 residues. V was pared by 0 bases and J by 6 bases, with 8 bases of the junction left unmatched. Germline values: CDR1 SGHRS, CDR2 YFSETQ. The CDR3 coding sequence is TGCGCCAGCAGCTTGGGGACAGGGCCGATGGGCGAGCAGTACGTC. The encoded protein is CASSLGTGPMGEQYV.

The chain recombines TRBV5-1 with TRBJ2-3; D is possibly TRBD2 (6 bases). CDR1 is SGHRS, CDR2 YFSETQ, per germline. This CDR3 region has 15 residues. Trimming shortened V by 0 bases and J by 2 bases, and 10 bases separated the two germline ends. CDR3 loop: CASSLGPGLTDTQYF. CDR3 nucleotide sequence: TGCGCCAGCAGCTTGGGACCGGGACTCACAGATACGCAGTATTTT.